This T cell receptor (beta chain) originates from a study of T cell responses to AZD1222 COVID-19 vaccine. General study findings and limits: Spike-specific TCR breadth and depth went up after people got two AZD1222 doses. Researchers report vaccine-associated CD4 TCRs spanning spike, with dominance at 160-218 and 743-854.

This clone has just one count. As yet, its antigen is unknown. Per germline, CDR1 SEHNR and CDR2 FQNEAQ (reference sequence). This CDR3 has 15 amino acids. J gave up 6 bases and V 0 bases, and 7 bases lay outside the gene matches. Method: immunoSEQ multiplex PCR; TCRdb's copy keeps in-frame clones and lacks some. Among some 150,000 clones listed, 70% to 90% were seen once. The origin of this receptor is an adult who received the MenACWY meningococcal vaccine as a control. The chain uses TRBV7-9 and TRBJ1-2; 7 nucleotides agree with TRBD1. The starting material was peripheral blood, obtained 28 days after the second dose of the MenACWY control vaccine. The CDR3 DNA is TGTGCCAGCAGCTTAGCTCTTGGACAGGACCATGGCTACACCTTC. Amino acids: CASSLALGQDHGYTF.